These T cell receptor beta chains were read from a single sample in a study of T cell responses to AZD1222 COVID-19 vaccine. The data were produced by immunoSEQ multiplex PCR, yet TCRdb's version contains in-frame clones alone and is incomplete. The data contain over 90,000 clones, over 80% of them singletons. Sequencing was performed on peripheral blood, taken on day 0 of AZD1222 vaccination. The receptors originated from an adult in good health. Both conserved end residues are part of each CDR3. A D gene is named only where the DNA matches it firmly. Clone size is not always given. Where it is, it says once, few, many or a class for expanded clones.

>-|TRBV18|TRBD1|TRBJ1-2
CASSTQGVNYGYTF
TGTGCCAGCTCGACACAGGGGGTGAACTATGGCTACACCTTC
>-|TRBV4-1|-|TRBJ1-6
CASSQDTGGRSPLHF
TGCGCCAGCAGCCAAGACACGGGGGGCCGCTCACCCCTCCACTTT
>-|TRBV9|TRBD1|TRBJ1-2
CASSDRTGDGYTF
TGTGCCAGCAGCGACCGGACAGGGGATGGCTACACCTTC
>-|TRBV11-2|-|TRBJ1-1
CASSAIQGTTEAFF
TGTGCCAGCAGCGCCATACAGGGCACCACTGAAGCTTTCTTT
>-|TRBV6-2/TRBV6-3|TRBD1|TRBJ1-5
CASTPTGGFNQPQHF
TGTGCCAGCACCCCGACAGGGGGCTTCAATCAGCCCCAGCATTTT
>-|TRBV3-1/TRBV3-2|TRBD1|TRBJ1-2
CASSLRGTGAYGYTF
TGTGCCAGCAGCCTCAGAGGGACAGGGGCCTATGGCTACACCTTC
>once|TRBV2|TRBD1|TRBJ1-4
CATTTGTNEKLFF
TGTGCCACGACGACAGGGACGAATGAAAAACTGTTTTTT
>-|TRBV7-2|TRBD1|TRBJ1-2
CASSQGQPVIPSGYTF
TGTGCCAGCAGCCAGGGACAGCCCGTTATCCCCTCTGGCTACACCTTC
>-|TRBV18|TRBD2|TRBJ2-7
CASSNRDRRLAGAYEQYF
TGTGCCAGCTCGAACCGGGACCGGCGACTAGCGGGAGCCTACGAGCAGTACTTC
>-|TRBV6-5|-|TRBJ1-1
CASSPLQNTEAFF
TGTGCCAGCAGCCCCCTTCAGAACACTGAAGCTTTCTTT
>-|TRBV6-5|TRBD1|TRBJ1-4
CASSYSRGTGEKLFF
TGTGCCAGCAGTTACTCCCGAGGGACAGGGGAAAAACTGTTTTTT
>-|TRBV6-1|-|TRBJ1-5
CASSDGISNQPQHF
TGTGCCAGCAGTGACGGGATTAGCAATCAGCCCCAGCATTTT
>-|TRBV6-5|TRBD1|TRBJ2-7
CASSPDRALTYEQYF
TGTGCCAGCAGCCCCGACAGGGCGTTAACCTACGAGCAGTACTTC
>few|TRBV7-6|TRBD2|TRBJ2-5
CASSLATYWGAGGLQETQYF
TGTGCCAGCAGCTTAGCGACCTATTGGGGAGCGGGAGGCCTCCAAGAGACCCAGTACTTC
>-|TRBV11-3|TRBD2|TRBJ2-1
CASSLTSGGFNEQFF
TGTGCCAGCAGCTTGACTAGCGGGGGGTTTAATGAGCAGTTCTTC
>-|TRBV21-1|-|TRBJ1-5
CASVRGQGQRSHNQPQHF
TGTGCCAGCGTCCGAGGACAGGGTCAAAGATCACACAATCAGCCCCAGCATTTT
>-|TRBV11-2|-|TRBJ2-7
CASSLEARGPYEQYF
TGTGCCAGCAGCTTAGAGGCTCGGGGCCCCTACGAGCAGTACTTC
>-|TRBV5-1|-|TRBJ2-5
CASSLNIQETQYF
TGCGCCAGCAGCTTGAACATCCAAGAGACCCAGTACTTC
>-|TRBV7-7|TRBD2|TRBJ2-2
CASSYSSGTIPTGELFF
TGTGCTAGCAGCTACTCGTCCGGGACTATTCCCACCGGGGAGCTGTTTTTT
>-|TRBV18|-|TRBJ1-6
CASSPPGTGSSYNSPLHF
TGTGCCAGCTCACCACCGGGGACTGGGAGCTCCTATAATTCACCCCTCCACTTT
>-|TRBV18|-|TRBJ1-4
CASSPPRTTNEKLFF
TGTGCCAGCTCACCACCGAGAACAACTAATGAAAAACTGTTTTTT
>-|TRBV19|TRBD1|TRBJ1-2
CASSTRDRDHGYTF
TGTGCCAGTAGTACCCGGGACAGGGATCATGGCTACACCTTC
>-|TRBV19|-|TRBJ1-5
CASSSGQLFNSNQPQHF
TGTGCCAGTAGTTCCGGACAGTTATTCAATAGCAATCAGCCCCAGCATTTT
>-|TRBV10-2|TRBD2|TRBJ2-1
CASSAGTSGHNEQFF
TGCGCCAGCAGCGCGGGGACTAGCGGGCACAATGAGCAGTTCTTC
>-|TRBV10-1|-|TRBJ2-3
CASSESKEVRSPGDTQYF
TGCGCCAGCAGTGAGTCGAAGGAGGTTCGGTCCCCAGGGGATACGCAGTATTTT
>-|TRBV6-5|-|TRBJ1-2
CASSYSAGTGGYTF
TGTGCCAGCAGTTACTCGGCCGGGACCGGGGGCTACACCTTC
>-|TRBV23-1|TRBD1|TRBJ2-7
CASTHSDREGYEQYF
TGCGCCAGCACCCATTCGGACAGGGAAGGTTACGAGCAGTACTTC
>once|TRBV4-3|TRBD2|TRBJ2-2
CASSRLAENTGELFF
TGCGCCAGCAGCCGGCTAGCGGAGAACACCGGGGAGCTGTTTTTT
>-|TRBV10-3|-|TRBJ1-1
CAIRGVTTEAFF
TGTGCCATCAGGGGGGTTACCACTGAAGCTTTCTTT
>-|TRBV7-2|-|TRBJ1-3
CASSLAGSSGNTIYF
TGTGCCAGCAGCTTAGCGGGCAGCTCTGGAAACACCATATATTTT
>-|TRBV27|-|TRBJ1-4
CASSFDWINEKLFF
TGTGCCAGCAGTTTTGATTGGATTAATGAAAAACTGTTTTTT
>once|TRBV12-5|-|TRBJ1-3
CASGSGATGNTIYF
TGTGCTAGTGGTTCGGGGGCTACTGGAAACACCATATATTTT
>-|TRBV19|TRBD1|TRBJ1-2
CASSTGTVNTYGYTF
TGTGCCAGTAGTACCGGGACAGTCAATACCTATGGCTACACCTTC
>-|TRBV18|-|TRBJ2-7
CASSRYRENYEQYF
TGTGCCAGCTCACGTTACCGGGAGAACTACGAGCAGTACTTC
>-|TRBV19|-|TRBJ1-5
CASSVTTGRPQHF
TGTGCCAGTAGTGTCACAACAGGGAGGCCCCAGCATTTT
>once|TRBV10-3|TRBD2|TRBJ2-3
CAISEGAGGRDTQYF
TGTGCCATCAGTGAAGGAGCGGGGGGCAGGGATACGCAGTATTTT
>-|TRBV3-1/TRBV3-2|-|TRBJ2-7
CASSQEKGPGHYEQYF
TGTGCCAGCAGCCAAGAAAAGGGACCGGGACACTACGAGCAGTACTTC
>few|TRBV9|-|TRBJ2-7
CASSPQGLAYEQYF
TGTGCCAGCAGCCCCCAAGGTCTGGCCTACGAGCAGTACTTC
>many|TRBV15|TRBD2|TRBJ2-1
CATSPRSGSELNEQFF
TGTGCCACCAGCCCACGTAGCGGGAGCGAGTTGAATGAGCAGTTCTTC
>-|TRBV6-2/TRBV6-3|TRBD2|TRBJ2-2
CASSVAGGPRKELFF
TGTGCCAGCAGTGTAGCGGGAGGGCCTCGGAAGGAGCTGTTTTTT
>-|TRBV5-1|TRBD1|TRBJ2-7
CASSLTPTGGIDEQYF
TGCGCCAGCAGCCTGACACCGACAGGGGGCATAGACGAGCAGTACTTC
>-|TRBV12-3/TRBV12-4|-|TRBJ2-7
CASSGTASYEQYF
TGTGCCAGCAGTGGGACCGCATCCTACGAGCAGTACTTC
>few|TRBV4-3|-|TRBJ1-2
CASSQGSLLNYGYTF
TGCGCCAGCAGCCAAGGCAGCCTCCTTAACTATGGCTACACCTTC
>-|TRBV19|-|TRBJ1-2
CATLYQADSRNGYTF
TGTGCCACCCTATATCAAGCGGACAGCCGTAATGGCTACACCTTC
>-|TRBV6-4|-|TRBJ2-2
CASSALSSTGELFF
TGTGCCAGCAGTGCCCTTTCTAGCACCGGGGAGCTGTTTTTT
>-|TRBV28|TRBD2|TRBJ2-3
CAGTSGMADTQYF
TGTGCCGGGACTAGCGGGATGGCAGATACGCAGTATTTT
>-|TRBV28|-|TRBJ1-2
CASSLRGSGIGYTF
TGTGCCAGCAGTTTACGGGGTAGCGGGATTGGCTACACCTTC
>once|TRBV7-2|-|TRBJ1-4
CASSSQGIGEKLFF
TGTGCCAGCAGCTCACAGGGAATCGGTGAAAAACTGTTTTTT
>-|TRBV6-5|-|TRBJ1-6
CASSTNRVGSPLHF
TGTGCCAGCAGTACAAACAGGGTTGGGTCACCCCTCCACTTT
>many|TRBV28|-|TRBJ2-2
CASSLVTYSRELFF
TGTGCCAGCAGTTTAGTGACATATTCTCGGGAGCTGTTTTTT
>-|TRBV18|-|TRBJ1-5
CASSPGRSNQPQHF
TGTGCCAGCTCACCGGGACGGAGCAATCAGCCCCAGCATTTT
>-|TRBV28|-|TRBJ2-2
CASKLGLHTGELFF
TGTGCCAGCAAACTCGGACTTCACACCGGGGAGCTGTTTTTT
>-|TRBV14|TRBD2|TRBJ2-1
CASSHSPTSGGISEQFF
TGTGCCAGCAGCCATAGCCCGACTAGCGGGGGGATTAGTGAGCAGTTCTTC
>once|TRBV11-2|-|TRBJ1-1
CASRRTDMNTEAFF
TGTGCCAGCAGACGGACGGACATGAACACTGAAGCTTTCTTT
>-|TRBV28|-|TRBJ1-4
CASTHSGGRGTNEKLFF
TGTGCCAGCACCCATTCTGGAGGGAGAGGAACTAATGAAAAACTGTTTTTT
>-|TRBV19|-|TRBJ2-3
CASQGRGRAADTQYF
TGTGCCAGCCAGGGGAGGGGGAGGGCCGCGGATACGCAGTATTTT
>-|TRBV7-9|TRBD1|TRBJ1-2
CASSLVQTGVTF
TGTGCCAGCAGCTTAGTACAGACAGGGGTAACCTTC
>-|TRBV2|-|TRBJ1-2
CASTGGRGYTF
TGTGCCAGCACGGGTGGACGCGGCTACACCTTC
>-|TRBV6-5|-|TRBJ2-1
CASSNLNEQFF
TGTGCCAGCAGTAACCTCAATGAGCAGTTCTTC